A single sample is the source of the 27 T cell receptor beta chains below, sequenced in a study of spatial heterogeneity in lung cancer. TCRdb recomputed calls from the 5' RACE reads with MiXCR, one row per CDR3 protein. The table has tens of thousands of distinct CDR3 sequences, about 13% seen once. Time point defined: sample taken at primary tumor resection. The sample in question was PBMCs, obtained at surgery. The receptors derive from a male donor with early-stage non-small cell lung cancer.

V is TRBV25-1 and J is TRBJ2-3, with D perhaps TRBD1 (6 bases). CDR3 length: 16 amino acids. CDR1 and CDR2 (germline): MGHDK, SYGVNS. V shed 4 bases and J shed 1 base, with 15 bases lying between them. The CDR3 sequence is CASSANPGVRTDTQYF. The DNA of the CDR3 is TGTGCCAGCAGTGCCAACCCAGGGGTTCGCACAGATACGCAGTATTTT.

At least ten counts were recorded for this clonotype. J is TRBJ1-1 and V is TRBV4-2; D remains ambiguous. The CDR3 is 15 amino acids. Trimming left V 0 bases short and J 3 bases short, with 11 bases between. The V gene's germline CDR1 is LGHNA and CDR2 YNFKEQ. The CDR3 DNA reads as TGTGCCAGCAGCCAAGATAGAACGGATTACACTGAAGCTTTCTTT. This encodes CASSQDRTDYTEAFF.

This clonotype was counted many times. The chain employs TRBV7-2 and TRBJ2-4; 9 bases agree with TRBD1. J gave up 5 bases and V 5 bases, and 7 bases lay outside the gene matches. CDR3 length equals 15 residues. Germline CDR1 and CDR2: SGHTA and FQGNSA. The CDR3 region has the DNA TGTGCCAGCAGCCGCGGGACAGGGAGCCAAAACATTCAGTACTTC. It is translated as CASSRGTGSQNIQYF.

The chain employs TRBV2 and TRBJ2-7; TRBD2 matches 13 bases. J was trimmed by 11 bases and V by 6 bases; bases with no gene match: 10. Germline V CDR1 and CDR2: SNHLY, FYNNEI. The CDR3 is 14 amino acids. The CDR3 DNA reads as TGTGCCAGCAGCGCCGGGACTAGCGGGGCATTGGAGTACTTC. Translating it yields CASSAGTSGALEYF.

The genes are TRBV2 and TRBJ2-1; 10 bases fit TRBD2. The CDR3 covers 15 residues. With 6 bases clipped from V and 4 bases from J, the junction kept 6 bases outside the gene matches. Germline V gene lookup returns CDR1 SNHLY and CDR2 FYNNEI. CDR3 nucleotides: TGTGCCAGCAGAAAACTAGCGGGGCGATACAATGAGCAGTTCTTC. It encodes CASRKLAGRYNEQFF.

The CDR3 reads CASSPSPGLAGDSNEQFF. CDR3 in DNA: TGTGCCAGCAGCCCCAGTCCGGGACTAGCGGGAGATAGCAATGAGCAGTTCTTC. This rearrangement joins TRBV28 to TRBJ2-1; the match to TRBD2 covers 14 bases. The CDR3 covers 18 residues. Germline V CDR1 and CDR2: MDHEN, SYDVKM. The junction had 13 bases not matched to a gene; V was cut back by 6 bases and J by 6 bases. Complete variable domain (other parts from reference TRBV28 and TRBJ2-1): DVKVTQSSRYLVKRTGEKVFLECVQDMDHENMFWYRQDPGLGLRLIYFSYDVKMKEKGDIPEGYSVSREKKERFSLILESASTNQTSMYLCASSPSPGLAGDSNEQFFGPGTRLTVL.

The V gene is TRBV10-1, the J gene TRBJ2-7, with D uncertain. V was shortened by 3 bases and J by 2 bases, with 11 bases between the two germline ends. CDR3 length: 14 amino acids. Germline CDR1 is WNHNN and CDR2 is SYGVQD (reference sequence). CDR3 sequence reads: CASSDPKVTYEQYF. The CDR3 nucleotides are TGCGCCAGCAGTGACCCAAAGGTAACCTACGAGCAGTACTTC.

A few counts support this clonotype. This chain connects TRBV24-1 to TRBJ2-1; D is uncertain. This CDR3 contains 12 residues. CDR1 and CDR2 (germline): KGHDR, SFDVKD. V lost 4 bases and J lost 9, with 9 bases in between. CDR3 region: CATSDPAGEQFF. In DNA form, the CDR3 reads TGTGCCACCAGTGACCCGGCTGGTGAGCAGTTCTTC.

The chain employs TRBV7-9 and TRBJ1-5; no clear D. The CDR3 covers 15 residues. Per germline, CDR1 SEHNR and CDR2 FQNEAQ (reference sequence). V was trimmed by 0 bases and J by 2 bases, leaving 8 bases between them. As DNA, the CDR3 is TGTGCCAGCAGCTTAGCTGGGAAAGGCAATCAGCCCCAGCATTTT. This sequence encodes CASSLAGKGNQPQHF.

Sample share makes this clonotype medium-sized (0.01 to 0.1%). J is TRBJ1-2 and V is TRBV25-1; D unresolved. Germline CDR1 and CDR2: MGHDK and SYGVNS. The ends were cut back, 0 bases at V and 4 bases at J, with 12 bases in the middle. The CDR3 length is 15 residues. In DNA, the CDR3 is TGTGCCAGCAGTGAATATAGGGAGGGAGGCTATGGCTACACCTTC. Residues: CASSEYREGGYGYTF.

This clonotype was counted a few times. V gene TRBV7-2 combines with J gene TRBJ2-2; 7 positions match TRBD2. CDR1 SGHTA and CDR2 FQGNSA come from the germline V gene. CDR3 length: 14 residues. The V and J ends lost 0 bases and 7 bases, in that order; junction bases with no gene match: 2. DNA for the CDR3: TGTGCCAGCAGCTTAGCGGGGACTAACGGGGAGCTGTTTTTT. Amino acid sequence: CASSLAGTNGELFF.

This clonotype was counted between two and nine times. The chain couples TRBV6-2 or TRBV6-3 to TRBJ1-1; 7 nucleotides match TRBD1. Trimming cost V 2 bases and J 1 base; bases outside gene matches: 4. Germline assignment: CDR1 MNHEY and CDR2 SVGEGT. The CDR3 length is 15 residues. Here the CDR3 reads CASSYPRTGNTEAFF. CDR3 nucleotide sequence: TGTGCCAGCAGTTACCCCCGGACAGGGAACACTGAAGCTTTCTTT.

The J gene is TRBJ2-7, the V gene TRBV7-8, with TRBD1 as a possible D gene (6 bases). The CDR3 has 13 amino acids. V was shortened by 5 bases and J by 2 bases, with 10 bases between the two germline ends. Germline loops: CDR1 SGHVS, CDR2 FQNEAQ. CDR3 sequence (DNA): TGTGCCAGCAGCGGGACAATCGCCTACGAGCAGTACTTC. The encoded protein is CASSGTIAYEQYF.

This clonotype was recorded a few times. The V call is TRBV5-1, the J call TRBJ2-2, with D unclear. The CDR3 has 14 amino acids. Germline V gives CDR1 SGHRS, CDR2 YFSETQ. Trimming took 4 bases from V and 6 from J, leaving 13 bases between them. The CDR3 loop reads CASSPATFSGELFF. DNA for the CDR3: TGCGCCAGCAGCCCCGCGACGTTTTCCGGGGAGCTGTTTTTT.

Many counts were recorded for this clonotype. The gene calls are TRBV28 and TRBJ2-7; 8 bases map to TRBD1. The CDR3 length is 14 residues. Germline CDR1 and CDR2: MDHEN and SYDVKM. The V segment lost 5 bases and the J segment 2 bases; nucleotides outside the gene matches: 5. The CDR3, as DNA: TGTGCCAGCAGTCCGGGACAGGACCCCTACGAGCAGTACTTC. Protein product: CASSPGQDPYEQYF.

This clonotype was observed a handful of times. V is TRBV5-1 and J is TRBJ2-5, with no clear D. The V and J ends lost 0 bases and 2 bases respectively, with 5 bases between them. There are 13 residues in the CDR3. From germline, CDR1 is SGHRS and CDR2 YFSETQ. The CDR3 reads CASSLGAQETQYF. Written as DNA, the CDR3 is TGCGCCAGCAGCTTGGGGGCTCAAGAGACCCAGTACTTC.

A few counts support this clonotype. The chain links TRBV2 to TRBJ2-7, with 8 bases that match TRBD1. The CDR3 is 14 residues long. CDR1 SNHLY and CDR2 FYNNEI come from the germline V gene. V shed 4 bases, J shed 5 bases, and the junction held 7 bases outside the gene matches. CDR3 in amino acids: CASSVGQGFDEQYF. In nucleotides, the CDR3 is TGTGCCAGCAGTGTTGGACAGGGCTTCGACGAGCAGTACTTC.

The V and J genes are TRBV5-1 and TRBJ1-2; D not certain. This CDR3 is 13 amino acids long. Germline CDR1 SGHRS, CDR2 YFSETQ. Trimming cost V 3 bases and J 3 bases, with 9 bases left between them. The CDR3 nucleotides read TGCGCCAGCAGCTGGACGGGAGACTATGGCTACACCTTC. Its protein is CASSWTGDYGYTF.

CDR3 loop: CASSLTGGTGNSPLHF. As DNA, the CDR3 is TGTGCCAGCAGCCTTACAGGGGGCACCGGTAATTCACCCCTCCACTTT. This chain joins TRBV9 and TRBJ1-6, with TRBD1 matching 9 bases. The CDR3 is made up of 16 amino acids. The ends lost 4 bases at V and 6 bases at J; junction bases unmatched: 8. Germline V gene data show CDR1 as SGDLS and CDR2 as YYNGEE.

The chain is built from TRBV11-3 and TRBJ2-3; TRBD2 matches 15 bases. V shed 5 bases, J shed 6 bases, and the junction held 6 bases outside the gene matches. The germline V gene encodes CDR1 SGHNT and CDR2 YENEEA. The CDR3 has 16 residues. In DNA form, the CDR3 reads TGTGCCAGCAGCCGCGGGACTAGCGGGAGGTCGGATACGCAGTATTTT. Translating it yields CASSRGTSGRSDTQYF.

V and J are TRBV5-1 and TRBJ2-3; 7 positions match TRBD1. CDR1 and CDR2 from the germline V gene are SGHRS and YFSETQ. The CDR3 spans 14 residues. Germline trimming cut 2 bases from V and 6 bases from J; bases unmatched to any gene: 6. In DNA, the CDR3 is TGCGCCAGCAGCTTCGACAGGGTGGCGGATACGCAGTATTTT. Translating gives CASSFDRVADTQYF.

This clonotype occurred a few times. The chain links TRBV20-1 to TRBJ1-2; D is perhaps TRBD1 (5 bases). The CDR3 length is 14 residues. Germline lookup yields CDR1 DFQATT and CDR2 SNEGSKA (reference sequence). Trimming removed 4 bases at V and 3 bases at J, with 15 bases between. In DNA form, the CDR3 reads TGCAGTGCTAACGGGGCAGGGCCCCACTATGGCTACACCTTC. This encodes CSANGAGPHYGYTF.

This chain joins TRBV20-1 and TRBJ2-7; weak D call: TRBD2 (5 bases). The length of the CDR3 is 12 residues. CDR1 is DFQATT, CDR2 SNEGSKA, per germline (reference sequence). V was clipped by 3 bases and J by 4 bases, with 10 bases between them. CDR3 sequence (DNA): TGCAGTGCTAGGAGGGATAGGTACGAGCAGTACTTC. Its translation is CSARRDRYEQYF.

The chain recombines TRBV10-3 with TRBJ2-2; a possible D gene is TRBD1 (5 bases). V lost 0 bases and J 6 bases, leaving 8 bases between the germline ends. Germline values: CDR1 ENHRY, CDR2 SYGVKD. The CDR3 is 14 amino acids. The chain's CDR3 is CAISESQGPGELFF. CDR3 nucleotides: TGTGCCATCAGTGAGTCGCAGGGCCCCGGGGAGCTGTTTTTT.

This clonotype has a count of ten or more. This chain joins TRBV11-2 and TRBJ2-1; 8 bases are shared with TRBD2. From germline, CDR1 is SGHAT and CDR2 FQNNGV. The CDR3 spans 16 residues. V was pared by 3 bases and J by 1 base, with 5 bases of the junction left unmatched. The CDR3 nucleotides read TGTGCCAGCAGCTTGTCGAGCGGGAGTTCCTACAATGAGCAGTTCTTC. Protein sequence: CASSLSSGSSYNEQFF.

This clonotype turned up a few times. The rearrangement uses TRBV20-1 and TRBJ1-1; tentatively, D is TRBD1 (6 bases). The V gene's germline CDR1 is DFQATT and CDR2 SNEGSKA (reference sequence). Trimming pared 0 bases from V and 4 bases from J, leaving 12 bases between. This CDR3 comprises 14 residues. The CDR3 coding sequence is TGCAGTGCTAGAGATTCGTGGGGGGCCACTGAAGCTTTCTTT. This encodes CSARDSWGATEAFF.

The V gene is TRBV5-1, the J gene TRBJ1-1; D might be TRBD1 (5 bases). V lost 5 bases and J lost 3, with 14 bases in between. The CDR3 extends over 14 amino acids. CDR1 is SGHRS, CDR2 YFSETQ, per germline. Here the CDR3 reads CASRPFRGDTEAFF. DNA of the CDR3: TGCGCCAGCAGACCATTCCGGGGGGACACTGAAGCTTTCTTT.